This T cell receptor (beta chain) is drawn from a study of T cell responses to AZD1222 COVID-19 vaccine. TCRdb's copy holds only in-frame clones and misses some; the assay was immunoSEQ multiplex PCR. The sample carries tens of thousands of clones, less than 85% recorded once. CDR3 length: 13 amino acids. Details on this clone: As yet, its antigen is unknown.

Whole-study results and caveats: Compared with day 0, the breadth and depth of the Spike-specific TCR repertoire rose significantly after two doses of AZD1222.

Here the sequenced sample was peripheral blood, taken 28 days after the second AZD1222 dose. The chain joins TRBV21-1 to TRBJ2-3; TRBD2 is taken as the D call from the table, unchecked against the DNA. TRBV21-1 is assigned pseudogene status. This sequence was found in an adult who received the AZD1222 COVID-19 vaccine. The CDR3 loop is CASSKGLAAMQYF. The DNA of the CDR3 is TGTGCCAGCAGCAAAGGACTAGCGGCTATGCAGTATTTT.